A single sample is the source of the 2 T cell receptor beta chains below, sequenced in a study of shared clonotypes between healthy human individuals. The table came from immunoSEQ multiplex PCR; TCRdb's copy has only in-frame clones and leaves some out. The table includes about 1,900,000 clones, about 95% detected once. CD45RO-negative CD8 cells positively selected for CCR7 made up the naive population, which excluded terminally differentiated effector memory CD45RA+ cells. The material sequenced was naive CD8+ T cells sorted from blood. All receptors come from a man between 18 and 29 years old in good health.

The chain couples TRBV6-4 to TRBJ2-1; 10 bases agree with TRBD1. CDR3 length equals 15 residues. V was clipped by 1 base and J by 8 bases; unmatched bases: 5. From germline, CDR1 is MRHNA and CDR2 SNTAGT. CDR3 bases: TGTGCCAGCAGTGACTGGACAGGGGGAAAGTATGAGCAGTTCTTC. This gives the protein CASSDWTGGKYEQFF.

This sequence joins TRBV5-1 and TRBJ2-7, with D uncertain. The CDR3 loop spans 14 amino acids. The germline gives CDR1 SGHRS, CDR2 YFSETQ. V was cut by 0 bases and J by 0 bases, with 7 bases left in between. The DNA for the CDR3 is TGCGCCAGCAGCTTGGCAGAGAGCTCCTACGAGCAGTACTTC. Translated, it gives CASSLAESSYEQYF.